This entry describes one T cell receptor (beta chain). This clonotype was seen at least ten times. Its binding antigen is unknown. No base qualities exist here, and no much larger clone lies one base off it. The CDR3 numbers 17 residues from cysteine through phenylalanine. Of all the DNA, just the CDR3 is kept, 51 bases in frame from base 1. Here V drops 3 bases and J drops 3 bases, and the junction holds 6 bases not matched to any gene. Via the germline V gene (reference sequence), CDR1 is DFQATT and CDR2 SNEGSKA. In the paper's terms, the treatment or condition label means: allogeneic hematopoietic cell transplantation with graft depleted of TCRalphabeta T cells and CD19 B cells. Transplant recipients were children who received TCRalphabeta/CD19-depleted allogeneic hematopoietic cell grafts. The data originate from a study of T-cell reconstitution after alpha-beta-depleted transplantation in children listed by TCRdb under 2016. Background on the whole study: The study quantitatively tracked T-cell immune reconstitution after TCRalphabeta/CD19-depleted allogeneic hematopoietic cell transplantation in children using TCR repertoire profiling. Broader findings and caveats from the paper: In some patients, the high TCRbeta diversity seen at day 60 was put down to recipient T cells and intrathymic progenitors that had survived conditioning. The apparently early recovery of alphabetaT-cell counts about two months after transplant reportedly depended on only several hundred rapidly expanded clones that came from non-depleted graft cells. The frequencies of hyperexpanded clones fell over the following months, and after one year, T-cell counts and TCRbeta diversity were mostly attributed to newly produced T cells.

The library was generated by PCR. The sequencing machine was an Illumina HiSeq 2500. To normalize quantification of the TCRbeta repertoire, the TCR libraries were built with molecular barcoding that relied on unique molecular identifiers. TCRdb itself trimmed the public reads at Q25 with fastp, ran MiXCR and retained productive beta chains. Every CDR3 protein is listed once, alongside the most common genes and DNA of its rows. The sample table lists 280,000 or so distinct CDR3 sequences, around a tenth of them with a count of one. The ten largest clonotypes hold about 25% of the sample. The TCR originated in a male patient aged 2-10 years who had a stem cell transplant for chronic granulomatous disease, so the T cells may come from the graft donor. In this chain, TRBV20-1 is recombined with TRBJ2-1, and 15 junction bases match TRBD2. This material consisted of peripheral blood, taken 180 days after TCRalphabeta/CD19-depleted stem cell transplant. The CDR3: CSASGLAGGLFYNEQFF. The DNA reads TGCAGTGCTAGTGGACTAGCGGGGGGGCTATTCTACAATGAGCAGTTCTTC.